The T cell receptor beta chain under discussion was sequenced for a study of early T cells in non-severe SARS-CoV-2 infection. This clonotype was seen repeatedly, ten times or more. TCRdb called the 5' RACE reads again in MiXCR, with one record for every CDR3 protein. Of more than 60,000 distinct CDR3 sequences in the sample, 4.9% were seen once. The CDR3 contains 15 residues. With 4 bases clipped from V and 7 bases from J, the junction kept 6 bases outside the gene matches. Per germline, CDR1 SGHDN and CDR2 FVKESK. The source is an adult who was a healthcare worker with PCR-confirmed SARS-CoV-2 infection or an uninfected control (not recorded which). The source material was whole blood. This chain uses TRBV14 with TRBJ2-2; 10 nucleotides line up with TRBD2. CDR3 DNA sequence: TGTGCCAGCAGCCTCACTAGCGGGAAGATCGGGGAGCTGTTTTTT. Translated: CASSLTSGKIGELFF. Using reference TRBV14 and TRBJ2-2 for the parts outside the CDR3, the full variable domain is EAGVTQFPSHSVIEKGQTVTLRCDPISGHDNLYWYRRVMGKEIKFLLHFVKESKQDESGMPNNRFLAERTGGTYSTLKVQPAELEDSGVYFCASSLTSGKIGELFFGEGSRLTVL.